Listed below are T cell receptor beta chains from one sample, sequenced in a study of T cell repertoires in cytomegalovirus infection. Each CDR3 protein is one row after TCRdb ran MiXCR on the reads. The sample consists of approximately 320,000 distinct CDR3 sequences, around 9.5% of them appearing once. The sample taken for sequencing was PBMCs. The origin of the receptors is a human donor in good health (CMV status not recorded). Some clones in this sample may be carry-over from other donors' samples. CDR3s include the opening cysteine and the closing phenylalanine or tryptophan. The order of the fields is D gene, clone size, J gene, V gene, CDR3 protein, CDR3 DNA. D genes are given only for firm matches. Expanded clones are given a class, and other clones once, few, many or no size at all.

- | - | TRBJ2-1 | TRBV28 | CASSLQPSYEQFF | TGTGCCAGCAGTTTACAACCTAGCTATGAGCAGTTCTTC
- | many | TRBJ1-1 | TRBV7-2 | CASSLSMGTEAFF | TGTGCCAGCAGCCTATCCATGGGTACTGAAGCTTTCTTT
- | many | TRBJ2-7 | TRBV7-9 | CASSFNRPPGEQYF | TGTGCCAGCAGCTTTAATAGGCCCCCGGGGGAGCAGTACTTC
- | few | TRBJ1-1 | TRBV5-4 | CASSLEGTLNTEAFF | TGTGCCAGCAGCTTGGAAGGCACCTTGAACACTGAAGCTTTCTTT
- | - | TRBJ2-1 | TRBV7-2 | CASSPPDPVSIF | TGTGCCAGCAGCCCCCCGGACCCGGTGTCGATCTTC
- | many | TRBJ2-3 | TRBV7-2 | CASSATGPTDTQYF | TGTGCCAGCAGCGCAACAGGGCCCACAGATACGCAGTATTTT
- | few | TRBJ2-4 | TRBV28 | CASSLIRGDFGKNIQYF | TGTGCCAGCAGTCTGATCCGAGGGGACTTTGGCAAAAACATTCAGTACTTC
TRBD1 | - | TRBJ1-2 | TRBV27 | CASSFLFERGLRYGYTF | TGTGCCAGCAGTTTTCTATTCGAGAGGGGGCTCCGGTATGGCTACACCTTC
- | many | TRBJ2-1 | TRBV7-2 | CASSLYGQFLFF | TGTGCCAGCAGCTTATACGGACAGTTTCTGTTCTTC
- | - | TRBJ1-5 | TRBV6-2/TRBV6-3 | CASSYGTIAISPQHF | TGTGCCAGCAGTTACGGAACTATAGCAATCAGCCCCCAGCATTTT
TRBD2 | - | TRBJ2-5 | TRBV12-3/TRBV12-4 | CASSSAVLAGGQETQYF | TGTGCCAGCAGCTCCGCGGTATTAGCGGGAGGGCAAGAGACCCAGTACTTC
TRBD1 | - | TRBJ2-1 | TRBV7-9 | CASSVTRDRGRNEQFF | TGTGCCAGCAGCGTTACTCGGGACAGGGGGCGCAATGAGCAGTTCTTC
- | few | TRBJ1-3 | TRBV29-1 | CSVVWGNTIYF | TGCAGCGTTGTTTGGGGAAACACCATATATTTT
- | - | TRBJ1-1 | TRBV12-3/TRBV12-4 | CASSLGGPVTEAFF | TGTGCCAGCAGTTTAGGGGGTCCCGTCACTGAAGCTTTCTTT
TRBD2 | - | TRBJ2-3 | TRBV27 | CASSSPGLAEWEDTQYF | TGTGCCAGCAGTTCACCGGGACTAGCGGAGTGGGAAGATACGCAGTATTTT
TRBD1 | - | TRBJ2-1 | TRBV7-4 | CASSRDRGFYNEQFF | TGTGCCAGCAGCCGGGACAGGGGTTTCTACAATGAGCAGTTCTTC
TRBD2 | - | TRBJ2-5 | TRBV9 | CASSVAAQSGSRETQYF | TGTGCCAGCAGCGTAGCCGCACAGAGCGGGAGCCGAGAGACCCAGTACTTC
TRBD1 | - | TRBJ1-1 | TRBV28 | CASSPGTDYEAFF | TGTGCCAGCAGTCCCGGGACAGACTATGAAGCTTTCTTT
- | - | TRBJ2-7 | TRBV28 | CASSLRGTSYEQYF | TGTGCCAGCAGTTTAAGAGGGACATCCTACGAGCAGTACTTC
- | many | TRBJ2-1 | TRBV7-2 | CASGRHPSGDEQFF | TGTGCCAGCGGGAGACACCCCTCGGGCGATGAGCAGTTCTTC
TRBD1 | few | TRBJ1-2 | TRBV5-1 | CASSLNRGNYGYTF | TGCGCCAGCAGCTTGAACAGGGGCAACTATGGCTACACCTTC
- | few | TRBJ2-7 | TRBV25-1 | CASSRAGAYEQYF | TGTGCCAGCAGTCGAGCAGGTGCCTACGAGCAGTACTTC
- | - | TRBJ1-5 | TRBV4-3 | CASSPTGPTGGQPQHF | TGCGCCAGCAGCCCAACGGGCCCGACGGGGGGACAGCCCCAGCATTTT
TRBD1 | many | TRBJ2-2 | TRBV7-3 | CASTKNRGLTGELFF | TGTGCCAGCACTAAGAACAGGGGGCTAACCGGGGAGCTGTTTTTT
TRBD1 | - | TRBJ1-1 | TRBV6-5 | CASSTAPDRGLTEAFF | TGTGCCAGCAGTACTGCCCCGGACAGGGGTTTAACTGAAGCTTTCTTT
- | - | TRBJ1-5 | TRBV12-3/TRBV12-4 | CASSWGGGQPQHF | TGTGCCAGCAGTTGGGGGGGAGGACAGCCCCAGCATTTT
- | few | TRBJ1-5 | TRBV10-3 | CAISDSGNQPQHF | TGTGCCATCAGTGACTCAGGGAATCAGCCCCAGCATTTT
TRBD2 | many | TRBJ2-7 | TRBV7-2 | CASSSFAGEIYEQYF | TGTGCCAGCAGCTCTTTTGCGGGAGAGATATACGAGCAGTACTTC
TRBD1 | many | TRBJ1-2 | TRBV7-2 | CASSSQDRGFGGYTF | TGTGCCAGCAGCTCCCAGGACAGGGGTTTTGGGGGCTACACCTTC
- | - | TRBJ2-1 | TRBV28 | CASSLGVLSYNEQFF | TGTGCCAGCAGTTTAGGTGTCTTATCCTACAATGAGCAGTTCTTC
TRBD2 | few | TRBJ2-1 | TRBV9 | CASSPRLAQTGYEQFF | TGTGCCAGCAGCCCCCGACTAGCCCAAACGGGGTATGAGCAGTTCTTC
TRBD2 | many | TRBJ2-2 | TRBV12-3/TRBV12-4 | CASRQSGVITGELFF | TGTGCCAGCAGGCAAAGCGGGGTAATCACCGGGGAGCTGTTTTTT
TRBD2 | - | TRBJ2-1 | TRBV19 | CAATGTSGRNEQFF | TGTGCCGCTACCGGGACTAGCGGGAGGAATGAGCAGTTCTTC
- | many | TRBJ2-3 | TRBV7-2 | CASSLAKADTQYF | TGTGCCAGCAGCTTAGCGAAAGCAGATACGCAGTATTTT
- | few | TRBJ1-3 | TRBV19 | CASSIGVQSYSGNTIYF | TGTGCCAGTAGTATAGGCGTACAGTCCTACTCTGGAAACACCATATATTTT
- | - | TRBJ1-1 | TRBV7-9 | CASSSRALARDTEAFF | TGTGCCAGCAGCTCCCGGGCCCTCGCTCGGGACACTGAAGCTTTCTTT
- | few | TRBJ1-1 | TRBV20-1 | CSASQEWNTEAFF | TGCAGTGCTAGCCAGGAGTGGAACACTGAAGCTTTCTTT
TRBD1 | few | TRBJ1-1 | TRBV28 | CASFQETGWMMNTEAFF | TGTGCCAGCTTCCAGGAGACAGGGTGGATGATGAACACTGAAGCTTTCTTT
TRBD1 | once | TRBJ2-1 | TRBV6-6 | CASSWDRAPNEQFF | TGTGCCAGCAGTTGGGACAGGGCCCCCAATGAGCAGTTCTTC
TRBD2 | - | TRBJ2-7 | TRBV13 | CASSPPSGRYEQYF | TGTGCCAGCAGCCCGCCTAGCGGGAGGTACGAGCAGTACTTC
TRBD1 | many | TRBJ2-7 | TRBV14 | CASSFFDRVGFDEQYF | TGTGCCAGCAGTTTCTTTGACAGGGTTGGGTTCGACGAGCAGTACTTC
TRBD2 | many | TRBJ2-7 | TRBV7-9 | CASSPLSSGSSEQYF | TGTGCCAGCAGCCCGCTGAGTAGCGGGAGTAGCGAGCAGTACTTC
- | - | TRBJ2-5 | TRBV28 | CASSHRRQHQETQYF | TGTGCCAGCAGTCATCGGAGACAGCACCAAGAGACCCAGTACTTC
- | - | TRBJ2-5 | TRBV28 | CASSLTGLGRETQYF | TGTGCCAGCAGTTTAACGGGACTGGGCCGAGAGACCCAGTACTTC
- | few | TRBJ2-2 | TRBV4-2 | CASTPRGEDTGELFF | TGTGCCAGCACCCCCAGGGGGGAGGACACCGGGGAGCTGTTTTTT
- | many | TRBJ1-1 | TRBV6-2/TRBV6-3 | CASSYGPMNTEAFF | TGTGCCAGCAGTTACGGCCCGATGAACACTGAAGCTTTCTTT
- | - | TRBJ2-2 | TRBV20-1 | CSARGNTGELFF | TGCAGTGCTAGGGGAAACACCGGGGAGCTGTTTTTT
- | few | TRBJ1-1 | TRBV7-6 | CASSLLGRRSEAFF | TGTGCCAGCAGCTTATTGGGCAGGCGAAGTGAAGCTTTCTTT
TRBD2 | - | TRBJ2-2 | TRBV20-1 | CSARDSGGRSTGELFF | TGCAGTGCTAGAGACTCGGGGGGGCGGTCCACCGGGGAGCTGTTTTTT